This TCR beta chain came from a study of tumor-infiltrating lymphocytes in localized non-small cell lung cancer. Study outcomes and limitations: TCRbeta sequencing showed higher T cell infiltration in tumors than uninvolved lung. T-cell fraction did not differ between immunotypes IM1 and IM2.

As regards this clone: What it binds is not known.

V lost 2 bases, J lost 7 bases, and 6 bases lay in between. Germline CDR1 reads MNHEY; CDR2 reads SMNVEV (reference sequence). The CDR3 has 12 residues. Measured with immunoSEQ multiplex PCR; TCRdb has only the in-frame clones, and not every one. This sample yields about 23,000 clones, of which 69% are seen a single time; 14% to 15% belongs to the top ten. The receptor's source is a human donor with non-small cell lung cancer. Sequences were obtained from lung tumor tissue. This sequence joins TRBV27 and TRBJ2-1; D is ambiguous. CDR3 nucleotides: TGTGCCAGCAGTTTAAACTGGAATGAGCAGTTCTTC. This codes for CASSLNWNEQFF.